This TCR beta chain is drawn from a study of shared clonotypes between healthy human individuals. Regarding the study as a whole: An effect of sequencing depth on clonotype sharing among donors was expected. Compared with clonotypes that all four donors shared, non-shared clonotypes had lower generation probabilities. Naive subsets generally had larger estimated richness than memory subsets.

Every subset's genomic DNA went evenly onto several immunoSEQ plates. The protocol was immunoSEQ multiplex PCR, while the TCRdb copy is restricted to in-frame clones and leaves out a portion. The top ten clones hold about a tenth of a sample with approximately 320,000 clones, roughly 70% of them seen once. The V end was cut by 3 bases, the J end by 5 bases, with 19 bases between. The CDR3 runs 16 residues. CDR1 and CDR2 from the germline V gene are SGHTA and FQGNSA. Remarks on this clone: The antigen is undetermined.

The TCR sequence derives from a man between 25 and 39 years old in good health. This chain joins TRBV7-2 and TRBJ2-5, with D tentatively TRBD1 (6 bases). Sequencing was done on a sample of memory CD4+ T cells sorted from blood. The subset is: CD45RA-negative fraction. The CDR3, as DNA: TGTGCCAGCAGCTTGAGTTGGGACACAGGCCGGGAGACCCAGTACTTC. The encoded protein is CASSLSWDTGRETQYF.